This TCR beta chain derives from a study of T cell changes during pregnancy in multiple sclerosis. Some clones are missing from TCRdb's copy, which holds only in-frame ones; the method was immunoSEQ multiplex PCR. The sample holds approximately 92,000 clones, 85% to 95% seen once. The CDR3 is made up of 12 amino acids. V lost 5 bases, J lost 4 bases, and 8 bases lay in between. The germline gives CDR1 SQVTM, CDR2 ANQGSEA. The sequence was obtained from a female donor with multiple sclerosis, enrolled in a pregnancy study. This chain connects TRBV29-1 to TRBJ2-2; D is unresolved. The sequences come from peripheral blood, collected in the first trimester of pregnancy. CDR3 residues: CSVLGATGELFF. The CDR3 DNA reads as TGCAGCGTTCTGGGCGCCACCGGGGAGCTGTTTTTT.